This TCR beta chain was sequenced for a study of radiotherapy plus CTLA-4 blockade in lung cancer. Study as a whole: An objective response was seen in 15% to 20% of patients, and disease control in about 31%.

Chemo-refractory metastatic non-small-cell lung cancer patients were treated with focal radiation plus CTLA-4 blockade with ipilimumab. The germline CDR1 and CDR2 sequences are MNHEY and SMNVEV (reference sequence). The CDR3 extends over 14 amino acids. The J segment lost 5 bases and the V segment lost 3 bases, leaving 2 bases of the junction unmatched. Study-wide results and caveats: Tumor-derived TCR clones expanded in blood after radiotherapy plus ipilimumab.

Turning to this clone: What it binds is not known.

The protocol was immunoSEQ multiplex PCR, while the TCRdb copy is restricted to in-frame clones and leaves out a portion. The sample lists about 95,000 clones; under 90% were seen once. The chain combines TRBV27 with TRBJ2-3; 10 bases fit TRBD1. The sequencing used peripheral blood, collected from a patient treated with radiotherapy plus ipilimumab. This receptor was identified in a human donor with non-small cell lung cancer who had stable disease on radiotherapy plus ipilimumab. CDR3 residues: CASSFGQGVDTQYF. The DNA of the CDR3 is TGTGCCAGCAGTTTCGGACAGGGGGTAGATACGCAGTATTTT.